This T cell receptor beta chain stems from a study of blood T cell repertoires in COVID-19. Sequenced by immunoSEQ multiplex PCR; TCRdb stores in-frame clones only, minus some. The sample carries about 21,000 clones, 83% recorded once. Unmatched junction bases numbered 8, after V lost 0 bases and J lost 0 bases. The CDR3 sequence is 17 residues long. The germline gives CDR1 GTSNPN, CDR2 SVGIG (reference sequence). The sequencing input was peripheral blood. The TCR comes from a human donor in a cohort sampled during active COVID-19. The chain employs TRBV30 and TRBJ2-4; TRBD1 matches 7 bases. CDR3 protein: CAWSVLVTGLAKNIQYF. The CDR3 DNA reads TGTGCCTGGAGTGTACTCGTGACAGGGCTAGCCAAAAACATTCAGTACTTC.